Below are 15 T cell receptor beta chains sequenced from a single sample in a study of tumor-infiltrating lymphocytes in primary liver carcinoma. Making TCR beta cDNA involved around 500 ng total RNA and a constant-region primer. Modified slightly, ARM-PCR produced TCR beta libraries over three nested multiplex PCR rounds. Amplification in the first two PCR rounds was performed using TRBV1-TRBV30 forward primers and a C-beta reverse primer for 10 cycles each. TCRdb recomputed calls from the multiplex PCR reads with MiXCR, one row per CDR3 protein. This table holds 100,000 to 150,000 distinct CDR3 sequences, under 65% found once. Bulk tissue was left unsorted, and RNA and DNA were co-extracted from 20-30 mg of it. Material: liver tumor tissue from sampling region 3. Subset: tumor region T3, left-lateral pole. These receptors all stem from a woman between 55 and 75 years old with primary liver carcinoma and hepatitis B virus infection.

The rearrangement joins TRBV11-2 to TRBJ2-5, with D possibly TRBD2 on 6 matching bases. V lost 5 bases and J 10 bases, leaving 26 bases between the germline ends. There are 16 residues in the CDR3. CDR1 is SGHAT and CDR2 is FQNNGV in the germline V gene. The CDR3 nucleotides are TGTGCCAGCAGCCTGGGACTGGCGGGCTCCCAAAAGGTCCAGTACTTC. Amino acids: CASSLGLAGSQKVQYF.

A word on this clonotype: The missing conserved phenylalanine or tryptophan at the end of this CDR3 makes a read error likely. The limits of the CDR3 on the DNA are not certain, so only TCRdb's listed CDR3 is given. The chain uses TRBV11-2 and TRBJ2-1; the table gives TRBD2 as D, unverified against the DNA. The germline gives CDR1 SGHAT, CDR2 FQNNGV. The CDR3 adds up to 14 amino acids, both ends counted. The chain's CDR3 is CASRPGLASNEEFS.

The genes are TRBV11-2 and TRBJ2-1, with D possibly being TRBD1 or TRBD2 (6 bases each). The CDR3 has 14 amino acids. V was trimmed by 6 bases and J by 9 bases, leaving 18 bases between them. Germline assignment: CDR1 SGHAT and CDR2 FQNNGV. CDR3 DNA: TGTGCCAGCAGGCAAGGGGGGAATTTGCGTGAGCAGTTCTTC. Protein: CASRQGGNLREQFF.

This chain joins TRBV11-2 and TRBJ1-2, with no clear D. In germline, CDR1 is SGHAT, CDR2 FQNNGV. With 5 bases removed from V and 4 bases from J, the gap between germline ends came to 11 bases. This CDR3 comprises 13 residues. CDR3 region: CASSPIQTYGYTF. In DNA, the CDR3 is TGTGCCAGCAGCCCCATACAGACCTATGGCTACACCTTC.

This clonotype appeared many times. The genes are TRBV29-1 and TRBJ1-1; the D gene is possibly TRBD1 (5 bases). The CDR3 is 12 residues long. Germline-derived CDR1 and CDR2 are SQVTM and ANQGSEA. The V end lost 7 bases, the J end lost 1 base, and 10 bases lay between the germline ends. The DNA for the CDR3 is TGCAGCGGTTCCGGACAGAACACTGAAGCTTTCTTT. As protein: CSGSGQNTEAFF.

J is TRBJ1-5 and V is TRBV2; 7 nucleotides align to TRBD1. CDR1 is SNHLY, CDR2 FYNNEI, per germline. After removal of 4 bases from V and 6 bases from J, the junction contained 6 bases not matched to a gene. The CDR3 has 14 residues. CDR3 nucleotide sequence: TGTGCCAGCAGTGCGACAGGGTTCGGTCAGCCCCAGCATTTT. Translating gives CASSATGFGQPQHF.

On this clonotype: Since a much larger clone is just one base distant, this may be a read error. The chain links TRBV5-4 to TRBJ2-5; D ambiguous. The CDR3 sequence is 14 residues long. The V end was cut by 9 bases, the J end by 4 bases, with 19 bases between. In germline, CDR1 is SGHNT, CDR2 YYREEE (reference sequence). The chain's CDR3 is CATNILGNRETQYF. The CDR3 DNA reads as TGTGCCACCAACATTCTGGGAAACCGAGAGACCCAGTACTTC.

Comment on this clonotype: The germline gene is not matched at one end of the junction; a read error may be the cause. The chain has TRBV11-2 and TRBJ1-1, with D possibly matching TRBD1 (6 bases). Germline V gene lookup returns CDR1 SGHAT and CDR2 FQNNGV. This CDR3 contains 15 residues. This CDR3 is CASSFSQHRTSGALF. The CDR3 DNA is TGTGCCAGTAGCTTTAGTCAGCACAGGACCTCGGGGGCTCTCTTT.

J is TRBJ2-7 and V is TRBV5-1; 10 nucleotides line up with TRBD2. The CDR3 has 15 amino acids. V lost 2 bases, J lost 1 base, and 3 bases stayed unmatched. Germline-derived CDR1 and CDR2 are SGHRS and YFSETQ. The CDR3 region is CASSLGLAASYEQYF. The CDR3 bases are TGCGCCAGCAGCTTAGGACTAGCGGCTTCCTACGAGCAGTACTTC. Full variable domain (missing parts from reference TRBV5-1 and TRBJ2-7): KAGVTQTPRYLIKTRGQQVTLSCSPISGHRSVSWYQQTPGQGLQFLFEYFSETQRNKGNFPGRFSGRQFSNSRSEMNVSTLELGDSALYLCASSLGLAASYEQYFGPGTRLTVT.

This clonotype was detected ten times or more. This chain uses TRBV5-4 with TRBJ2-7; the match to TRBD2 covers 7 bases. V dropped 0 bases and J dropped 4; count of bases not matched to a gene: 4. This CDR3 comprises 14 residues. Looked up from germline, CDR1 is SGHNT and CDR2 is YYREEE (reference sequence). The CDR3 bases are TGTGCCAGCAGCTTGGCGGGAGGTGGATACGAGCAGTACTTC. This translates into CASSLAGGGYEQYF.

Of note for this clonotype: A read error may be the cause here, since a much bigger clone is one base away. The J gene is TRBJ1-5, the V gene TRBV7-9; a weak D match, TRBD1 (6 bases). The CDR3 has 15 amino acids. Germline V lookup: CDR1 SEHNR, CDR2 FQNEAQ (reference sequence). Here the CDR3 reads CAISPAGAGNQPQHF. The CDR3 DNA follows: TGTGCCATCAGCCCCGCGGGGGCAGGTAATCAGCCCCAGCATTTT.

In regard to this clonotype: One end of the junction is discordant with germline, which a read error may explain. The chain employs TRBV7-7 and TRBJ2-7; 8 positions agree with TRBD2. This CDR3 contains 13 residues. Germline V CDR1 and CDR2: SSHAT, FNYEAQ (reference sequence). Here the CDR3 DNA reads TGTGCTAGCAGCCGGGCGGGAGGCGACGAGCAGTACTTC. Translating it yields CASSRAGGDEQYF.

Comments on this clonotype: Relative to the germline gene, one junction end is altered; a read error may explain this. The rearrangement links TRBV11-3 to TRBJ2-2, with D perhaps assigned TRBD1 or TRBD2 (6 bases each). In germline, CDR1 is SGHNT, CDR2 YENEEA. The CDR3 has 17 amino acids. In DNA, the CDR3 is TGTGCCAACACCCACGGGGGCAGGACATTGAACACCAGGGAGCTGTTTTTT. Residues: CANTHGGRTLNTRELFF.

V and J are TRBV14 and TRBJ2-5, with 8 positions matching TRBD1. Trimming cost V 0 bases and J 7 bases; bases outside gene matches: 13. This CDR3 comprises 17 residues. Per germline, CDR1 SGHDN and CDR2 FVKESK. In nucleotides, the CDR3 is TGTGCCAGCAGCCAAGACCCCTACAGGGGGTCCCATGGGACCCAGTACTTC. Residues: CASSQDPYRGSHGTQYF. The full variable domain, rest sourced from reference TRBV14 and TRBJ2-5, is EAGVTQFPSHSVIEKGQTVTLRCDPISGHDNLYWYRRVMGKEIKFLLHFVKESKQDESGMPNNRFLAERTGGTYSTLKVQPAELEDSGVYFCASSQDPYRGSHGTQYFGPGTRLLVL.

The chain is built from TRBV28 and TRBJ2-1; TRBD2 matches at 7 bases. Germline V gene sequence: CDR1 MDHEN, CDR2 SYDVKM. J lost 7 bases, V lost 4 bases, and 13 bases had no gene match. This CDR3 contains 16 residues. CDR3 nucleotides: TGTGCCAGCAGTTCCGCTCAGTGGGAGGGAAGGAATGAGCAGTTCTTC. It encodes CASSSAQWEGRNEQFF.